Given below is one T cell receptor (beta chain) in context. Its specificity is unknown. This record belongs to a study of shared clonotypes between healthy human individuals. Findings of the study overall: Sorted-subset sequencing was shown by rarefaction to be incomplete despite large depth. It was the non-shared clonotypes that had lower generation probabilities than clonotypes shared by all four donors.

DNA at around 210 ng, roughly 30,000 T cell genomes, went into sorted-subset replicate PCRs. Original processing notes: ImmunoSEQ sequences covered only the junction and lacked quality scores; filtering therefore differed. This table comes from immunoSEQ multiplex PCR, and its TCRdb copy is limited to in-frame clones, with some not included. V and J calls and clone size are those listed in that table; D and trimming were worked out from the DNA. Here the sample spans roughly 890,000 clones, 92% being singletons. Naive CD8 cells lacked CD45RO, underwent positive selection for CCR7 and left out terminally differentiated effector memory CD45RA+ cells. This CDR3 region has 17 residues. V trimming: 0 bases; J trimming: 2 bases; junction bases outside the gene matches: 6. Germline V lookup: CDR1 SGHRS, CDR2 YFSETQ.

The sample consisted of naive CD8+ T cells sorted from blood. The sequence derives from a man aged 25-40 years in good health. The chain carries TRBV5-1 and TRBJ2-1; 9 bases match TRBD2. The CDR3 spells CASSLGSSGTAYNEQFF. The CDR3 DNA reads as TGCGCCAGCAGCTTGGGTTCTAGCGGGACCGCCTACAATGAGCAGTTCTTC.